The present T cell receptor (beta chain) was sequenced within a study of T-cell memory formation after mild COVID-19. The germline V gene encodes CDR1 SGHVS and CDR2 FQNEAQ. V was cut by 0 bases and J by 3 bases, with 12 bases left in between. The CDR3 length is 16 residues. MiXCR, run by TCRdb on the 5' RACE reads, gives a single entry per CDR3 protein. The sample contains some 320,000 distinct CDR3 sequences, less than 20% of which appear only once. This chain uses TRBV7-8 with TRBJ1-5; unclear D gene. Source material: PBMCs or a T cell subset sorted from them (not recorded which). The clonotype originates from a man younger than 35 who had mild COVID-19 (a few samples of this study predate the infection). Cell type and time point are not known. CDR3 sequence: CASSLAGFRNNQPQHF. DNA for the CDR3: TGTGCCAGCAGCTTAGCGGGGTTCCGAAACAATCAGCCCCAGCATTTT.